The rows below give T cell receptor beta chains drawn from one sample of a study of blood T cell repertoires in COVID-19. Sequencing was performed with immunoSEQ multiplex PCR; in TCRdb, only in-frame clones are kept and a portion is missing. The table shows under 150,000 clones, with about 88% occurring only once. Input material: peripheral blood. The receptors shown here come from a man in his 60s with COVID-19, enrolled during active disease. Both conserved end residues are part of each CDR3. The D gene is left open where the match is weak. Expanded clones are given a class, and other clones once, few, many or no size at all.

V: TRBV27
D: TRBD1
J: TRBJ1-1
size: NA
CDR3: CASSRGGLMNTEAFF
DNA: TGTGCCAGCAGTAGAGGGGGCCTAATGAACACTGAAGCTTTCTTT

V: TRBV7-3
D: TRBD1
J: TRBJ2-1
size: NA
CDR3: CASSLSQGAGNEQFF
DNA: TGTGCCAGCAGCTTATCACAGGGGGCGGGTAATGAGCAGTTCTTC

V: TRBV7-6
D: TRBD2
J: TRBJ2-2
size: NA
CDR3: CASSYSGRRTGELFF
DNA: TGTGCCAGCAGTTATAGCGGGAGGCGCACCGGGGAGCTGTTTTTT

V: TRBV3-1/TRBV3-2
D: NA
J: TRBJ1-2
size: NA
CDR3: CASSQGQADGYGYTF
DNA: TGTGCCAGCAGCCAAGGACAGGCCGATGGCTATGGCTACACCTTC

V: TRBV6-1
D: NA
J: TRBJ2-5
size: few
CDR3: CASSEWRAGAWQETQYF
DNA: TGTGCCAGCAGTGAGTGGAGGGCCGGTGCGTGGCAAGAGACCCAGTACTTC

V: TRBV19
D: TRBD2
J: TRBJ2-7
size: NA
CDR3: CASSIGLAGGPSYEQYF
DNA: TGTGCCAGTAGTATCGGACTAGCGGGAGGGCCTTCCTACGAGCAGTACTTC

V: TRBV6-5
D: TRBD1
J: TRBJ1-2
size: NA
CDR3: CASSYRTGAAIGYTF
DNA: TGTGCCAGCAGTTATCGGACAGGGGCCGCTATCGGCTACACCTTC

V: TRBV3-1/TRBV3-2
D: NA
J: TRBJ1-1
size: NA
CDR3: CASSQQDSGHTEAFF
DNA: TGTGCCAGCAGCCAACAGGACAGTGGGCACACTGAAGCTTTCTTT

V: TRBV18
D: NA
J: TRBJ1-2
size: NA
CDR3: CASSPGTGRDGYTF
DNA: TGTGCCAGCTCACCAGGAACGGGGAGGGATGGCTACACCTTC

V: TRBV5-4
D: TRBD1
J: TRBJ1-1
size: once
CDR3: CASSRTGIPNTEAFF
DNA: TGTGCCAGCAGCCGGACAGGGATCCCTAACACTGAAGCTTTCTTT

V: TRBV5-4
D: NA
J: TRBJ1-1
size: NA
CDR3: CASSGGEGRTEAFF
DNA: TGTGCCAGCAGCGGGGGGGAAGGGCGGACTGAAGCTTTCTTT

V: TRBV28
D: NA
J: TRBJ1-1
size: NA
CDR3: CASRYNTEAFF
DNA: TGTGCCAGCAGATATAACACTGAAGCTTTCTTT

V: TRBV21-1
D: NA
J: TRBJ1-2
size: NA
CDR3: CASIQKAGANYGYTF
DNA: TGTGCCAGCATCCAAAAGGCAGGGGCAAACTATGGCTACACCTTC

V: TRBV3-1/TRBV3-2
D: NA
J: TRBJ2-7
size: NA
CDR3: CASSQQGIYEQYF
DNA: TGTGCCAGCAGCCAACAGGGGATCTACGAGCAGTACTTC

V: TRBV11-3
D: NA
J: TRBJ1-3
size: NA
CDR3: CASSSYGASGNTIYF
DNA: TGTGCCAGCAGCTCCTATGGGGCCTCTGGAAACACCATATATTTT

V: TRBV4-2
D: TRBD2
J: TRBJ2-7
size: NA
CDR3: CASSQDRDYFPYEQYF
DNA: TGTGCCAGCAGCCAAGATCGGGACTATTTCCCGTACGAGCAGTACTTC

V: TRBV7-9
D: NA
J: TRBJ2-1
size: NA
CDR3: CASRPDSSYNEQFF
DNA: TGTGCCAGCAGACCGGACAGTTCCTACAATGAGCAGTTCTTC

V: TRBV4-3
D: TRBD2
J: TRBJ2-7
size: NA
CDR3: CASSQGTSVEQYF
DNA: TGCGCCAGCAGCCAAGGGACTAGCGTTGAGCAGTACTTC

V: TRBV15
D: NA
J: TRBJ2-3
size: NA
CDR3: CATSSVRADTQYF
DNA: TGTGCCACCAGCAGTGTTAGAGCAGATACGCAGTATTTT

V: TRBV6-4
D: NA
J: TRBJ1-2
size: NA
CDR3: CASSDYPGDGYTF
DNA: TGTGCCAGCAGTGATTATCCAGGGGACGGCTACACCTTC

V: TRBV12-3/TRBV12-4
D: TRBD1
J: TRBJ1-1
size: NA
CDR3: CASSSGTGLLAFF
DNA: TGTGCCAGCAGTTCCGGGACAGGGCTTTTAGCTTTCTTT

V: TRBV11-3
D: NA
J: TRBJ2-4
size: NA
CDR3: CASSLGQGILGYIQYF
DNA: TGTGCCAGCAGCCTAGGGCAGGGAATTTTGGGATACATTCAGTACTTC

V: TRBV9
D: NA
J: TRBJ1-5
size: NA
CDR3: CASSAPGFNQPQHF
DNA: TGTGCCAGCAGCGCCCCGGGATTTAATCAGCCCCAGCATTTT

V: TRBV28
D: TRBD1
J: TRBJ2-7
size: NA
CDR3: CASSRPGQSYEQYF
DNA: TGTGCCAGCAGCCGACCGGGACAGTCCTACGAGCAGTACTTC

V: TRBV3-1/TRBV3-2
D: NA
J: TRBJ1-3
size: NA
CDR3: CASSQDLRNTIYF
DNA: TGTGCCAGCAGCCAAGATCTTCGGAACACCATATATTTT

V: TRBV28
D: NA
J: TRBJ2-5
size: NA
CDR3: CASSLGHLGETQYF
DNA: TGTGCCAGCAGTTTGGGACACCTTGGGGAGACCCAGTACTTC

V: TRBV7-9
D: NA
J: TRBJ1-3
size: NA
CDR3: CASSLTLSGNTIYF
DNA: TGTGCCAGCAGCTTAACCCTATCTGGAAACACCATATATTTT

V: TRBV6-1
D: NA
J: TRBJ1-2
size: NA
CDR3: CASSEAFLYGYTF
DNA: TGTGCCAGCAGTGAGGCCTTCCTCTATGGCTACACCTTC

V: TRBV18
D: NA
J: TRBJ2-7
size: NA
CDR3: CASSPTTEAFHEQYF
DNA: TGTGCCAGCTCACCGACGACAGAGGCATTCCACGAGCAGTACTTC

V: TRBV15
D: NA
J: TRBJ2-5
size: once
CDR3: CATAGAPQETQYF
DNA: TGTGCCACCGCTGGAGCGCCCCAAGAGACCCAGTACTTC

V: TRBV10-1
D: TRBD2
J: TRBJ2-5
size: NA
CDR3: CASSHSRAGDRETQYF
DNA: TGCGCCAGCAGTCACTCCAGAGCGGGAGATAGAGAGACCCAGTACTTC

V: TRBV2
D: NA
J: TRBJ1-2
size: NA
CDR3: CASSEDSSTYGYTF
DNA: TGTGCCAGCAGTGAGGACTCCTCTACCTATGGCTACACCTTC

V: TRBV7-9
D: TRBD1
J: TRBJ1-2
size: NA
CDR3: CASRARTGLGGYTF
DNA: TGTGCCAGCAGGGCCAGGACAGGGCTAGGCGGCTACACCTTC

V: TRBV15
D: NA
J: TRBJ2-6
size: NA
CDR3: CATSKRSGTGANVLTF
DNA: TGTGCCACCAGCAAGAGGTCGGGAACTGGGGCCAACGTCCTGACTTTC

V: TRBV3-1/TRBV3-2
D: NA
J: TRBJ1-2
size: NA
CDR3: CASSQEVQGWGYGYTF
DNA: TGTGCCAGCAGCCAGGAGGTACAGGGATGGGGGTATGGCTACACCTTC

V: TRBV5-1
D: TRBD1
J: TRBJ1-4
size: NA
CDR3: CASSGTGVPSDEKLFF
DNA: TGCGCCAGCAGCGGGACAGGGGTCCCCAGCGATGAAAAACTGTTTTTT